The following is a T cell receptor beta chain sequence with its context. Its antigen is not yet known. No much larger clone exists at a distance of one base, and base qualities are not known. Library creation used the immunoSEQ multiplex PCR assay. The multiplex PCR relied on a mix of 60 forward primers for TCR Vbeta segments and 13 reverse primers for TCR Jbeta segments. The CDR3 region of rearranged TCR beta genes was amplified from genomic DNA by a multiplex PCR assay. The amplified TCR beta libraries were sequenced on the Illumina HiSeq System as 87-base-pair reads. Per the authors' processing: A later analysis counted around 72 million unique TCR beta chains across the 500 to 850 repertoires, and about 10 million of these chains were shared by at least two donors. A nearest-neighbor algorithm error-corrected the raw reads and collapsed the reads into unique sequences, merging closely related sequences to remove PCR and sequencing errors. To assign V, D and J gene segments, CDR3 sequences were aligned to IMGT reference sequences. For a sequence to be retained, a match of at least six nucleotides to both a V gene segment and a J gene segment was required. Rearrangements were classified as productive when the CDR3 lacked stop codons and remained in frame with V and J, and all other rearrangements were classified as non-productive. Following IMGT convention, CDR3 was defined as the stretch from the second conserved V-encoded cysteine to the conserved J-encoded phenylalanine. Sequences without an unambiguous match to a single V gene segment were excluded from the earlier analysis of approximately 600 of the donors. An earlier analysis of over 450 of the donors classified V segments as functional when productive rearrangements were above 56.7% and as segregating when the standard deviation between donors was above 5%. A statistical classification framework was developed to diagnose cytomegalovirus status using the catalog of TCR beta chain sequences. A later analysis assigned V and J genes by comparing TCR nucleotide sequences with IMGT/GENE-DB human TR gene sequences. The TCRdist pipeline was used in a later analysis to assign CDR3 sequences and most-parsimonious VDJ recombination scenarios. A later analysis defined each TCR beta chain by its CDR3 amino acid sequence plus V-gene family, and excluded reads lacking a unique V-gene family. In a later analysis, approximately 640 highly shared, low-generation-probability nucleotide sequences were removed to address suspected cross-contamination and a sequencing artifact. For each public chain, a later analysis derived a clonal expansion index from normalized ranks of inferred template counts within each repertoire. A later analysis computed generation probabilities with a VDJ recombination model fitted to out-of-frame rearrangements, and checked the results against IGoR. In a later analysis, hypergeometric tests were used to score TCR-TCR, TCR-HLA and TCR-CMV co-occurrence, with a repertoire-size bias correction applied to TCR pairs. A later analysis estimated false discovery rates by permuting HLA or CMV assignments 20 times. In a later analysis, co-occurring TCRs were grouped using DBSCAN, and TCRdist sequence similarity was added for clustering within HLA-allele-positive subsets. Repertoires with fewer than 30,000 or more than 120,000 public chains were left out of co-occurrence clustering, as were four to six repertoires with anomalous nucleotide sharing. TCRdb took over this immuneACCESS table, retaining in-frame rearrangements with V and J assigned. Such tables are incomplete; in checked studies, under half of the missing clones stem from an unresolved V gene, and the remainder is unexplained. V, J and clone size reflect that table, while D and trimming were determined from the DNA. The sample table shows 95,000 to 150,000 clones, and 66% are seen once. About 1.5% of the sample is held by the ten biggest clonotypes.

This record belongs to a study of cytomegalovirus exposure and HLA in healthy donors (dated by TCRdb to the late 2010s). With regard to the full study: In an earlier analysis of 450 to 750 of the donors, about 270 Gb of sequence data and 120 million or so unique TCR beta sequences from roughly 180 million T cells were reported. An early release covering just under 650 HLA-typed donors comprised 250 to 350 gigabases of sequencing data and approximately 80 million unique TCR sequences. Of the 300 to 450 genotyped donors, approximately 82% fell in the genetic ancestry cluster associated with self-reported Caucasian donors. The study aimed to test whether cataloging public T cell receptors could reveal signatures of past pathogen exposure. The study profiled the T cell repertoires of hundreds of subjects by immunosequencing and related them to cytomegalovirus serostatus. Besides the first cohort of roughly 660 subjects, a separate validation cohort made up of over 100 different subjects was used. To predict cytomegalovirus infection status, the study combined high-throughput TCR immunosequencing, statistical association of individual TCRs with disease status, and machine learning. A later analysis re-examined previously published TCR beta repertoires from more than 600 donors and added high-resolution HLA genotyping to investigate patterns of TCR occurrence. Rather than using new phenotypic data, the later analysis identified candidate immune exposures from TCR beta sequences and from how often those sequences occurred across donors. An earlier analysis of around 580 of the donors used high-throughput TCR beta sequencing to judge whether each TCR beta V gene segment behaved as functional or pseudogenic. Donor age, sex, ethnicity and CMV serostatus were compiled alongside the repertoire data. In a later genetic analysis, genome-wide SNP genotypes for about three fifths of the roughly 670 donors were used, and that subset was treated as a discovery cohort. All discovery cohort repertoires had been generated using a single sequencing platform. HLA typing included class I and class II loci at four-digit resolution. Typing coverage differed by locus: A, B, C, DRB1 and DQB1 were typed in roughly 620-630 donors, DQA1 in 522, DPA1 in around 580, and DPB1 in just under 480. Five DR-DQ haplotypes were treated as single units for association and clustering because of strong linkage in the cohort. Among 350 to 400 genotyped donors of the cohort, an average of 235,054 unique TCR beta nucleotide sequences were sequenced per donor, roughly 20% of them non-productive. What the authors observed across the whole study: A further reported finding was that TCR beta sequences accurately predicted the HLA-A and HLA-B alleles for most subjects in the first cohort. An earlier analysis of approximately 590 of the donors showed that most TCR beta V segments appeared in productive rearrangements either about 87% or about 30% of the time, which broadly matched IMGT annotations. The study listed approximately 150 TCR beta chains as associated with cytomegalovirus. In a later analysis, HLA-associated TCR beta chains were found to be more clonally expanded and to have lower generation probabilities than equally common non-associated chains. In vitro tests confirmed that a few of the cytomegalovirus-associated TCR beta chains recognize cytomegalovirus antigens. The classifier was reported to diagnose cytomegalovirus status with high specificity and sensitivity in both the original and validation cohorts. V-gene and J-gene trimming of TCR beta chains was associated with a missense DCLRE1C variant in a later genetic analysis, and the association was replicated in an independent cohort. Most TCR sequences were observed very rarely across donors, whereas some public TCRs were present in many individuals. The presence/absence analyses assumed that sequencing depth was roughly uniform across donors, and that assumption may not be true. Because HLA typing was missing for some donors at each locus, association tests included only the typed subset. At a false discovery rate of 0.05, a later analysis linked 16,951 TCR beta sequences to specific HLA alleles. Strong co-occurrence of HLA alleles, especially DR and DQ, made assigning TCR associations to individual alleles difficult. Linkage disequilibrium might explain the correlated functional status among segregating V segments, but an unknown experimental factor could not be ruled out. In a later analysis, most CMV-associated TCR beta chains were found to appear HLA-restricted, with HLA associations seemingly driven largely by CMV exposure. In a later analysis, the rate of TCR association differed among HLA loci, with DRB1 alleles having the most associated TCRs and HLA-C alleles having the fewest. Compared with the approximately 710-donor mean, donors in an Asian-associated ancestry cluster had fewer N-insertions in productive TCRs, according to a later genetic analysis. For the cohort, immune exposure information was limited to CMV serostatus. Only TCR beta chains were sequenced in this cohort, and the absence of alpha or paired-chain data limited detectable features. In a later analysis, several top co-occurrence clusters were reported to appear linked to parvovirus B19, influenza, CMV and Epstein-Barr virus. A cluster of highly shared sequence variants was judged likely to be a technical artifact of the sequencing pipeline. According to the authors, the approach could potentially be generalized to other disease states and immunological phenotypes. Some IMGT-functional V segments, including TRBV6-2 and TRBV6-3, could not be distinguished by the 87-base-pair reads and were therefore excluded. Over 15 rarely observed V segments, including chromosome 9 orphons, were excluded from the earlier analysis of about 600 of the donors because counts were too low.

The cohort comprised hundreds of healthy bone marrow donors. At the time of sampling, every cohort member was nominally healthy, though immune exposures that went unrecorded were likely present. The donor was CMV seronegative and was included in the group of 352 seronegative cohort members. Every donor gave a peripheral blood sample, and the peripheral blood mononuclear cells from that sample were used for TCR beta sequencing. Genomic DNA was extracted from the blood cell samples with the Qiagen DNeasy Blood Extraction Kit. Looking up the germline V gene yields CDR1 SGHTS and CDR2 YDEGEE. After removal of 4 bases from V and 2 bases from J, the junction retains 6 bases not matched to a gene. Including cysteine and phenylalanine, the CDR3 has 15 amino acids. The CDR3 DNA has 45 bases and is translated from base 1.

This chain joins TRBV5-8 to TRBJ1-5; 7 of the junction bases match TRBD1. The clonotype originates from a young man in good health and CMV-seronegative. Sequences were obtained from PBMCs. Here the CDR3 is given as CASSLGTVGNQPQHF. The nucleotide sequence is TGTGCCAGCAGCCTGGGGACAGTTGGCAATCAGCCCCAGCATTTT. Full variable domain (CDR3 extended with the reference TRBV5-8 and TRBJ1-5 proteins): EAGVTQSPTHLIKTRGQQATLRCSPISGHTSVYWYQQALGLGLQFLLWYDEGEERNRGNFPPRFSGRQFPNYSSELNVNALELEDSALYLCASSLGTVGNQPQHFGDGTRLSIL.